This entry concerns a single T cell receptor beta chain. The data stem from a study of T cell changes during pregnancy in multiple sclerosis. Some clones are missing from TCRdb's copy, which holds only in-frame ones; the method was immunoSEQ multiplex PCR. The profile shows about 60,000 clones, about 90% of them singletons. Per the germline V gene, CDR1 is SGHTA and CDR2 is FQGTGA. This CDR3 has 15 amino acids. The ends were cut back, 2 bases at V and 7 bases at J, with 12 bases in the middle. This sequence originates from a female donor with multiple sclerosis, enrolled in a pregnancy study. V gene TRBV7-3 combines with J gene TRBJ1-6; possibly TRBD1 for D (5 bases). The sequences come from CD4+ T cells from peripheral blood mononuclear cells, collected in the first trimester of pregnancy. In DNA, the CDR3 is TGTGCCAGCAGCTTATTCGACAGTGTCAATTCACCCCTCCACTTT. It codes for CASSLFDSVNSPLHF. The full variable domain, rest sourced from reference TRBV7-3 and TRBJ1-6, is GAGVSQTPSNKVTEKGKYVELRCDPISGHTALYWYRQSLGQGPEFLIYFQGTGAADDSGLPNDRFFAVRPEGSVSTLKIQRTERGDSAVYLCASSLFDSVNSPLHFGNGTRLTVT.